This entry concerns a single TCR beta chain. Its matching antigen is unknown. TCRdb keeps only in-frame clones here, not all; method: immunoSEQ multiplex PCR. The table lists about 67,000 clones, approximately 81% of them singletons. CDR1 and CDR2 (germline): SGHRS, YFSETQ. V dropped 4 bases and J dropped 4; count of bases not matched to a gene: 8. The CDR3 totals 15 residues. This record belongs to a study of OX40 agonist ivuxolimab in advanced cancers. Study-level background: At 0.01 to 10 mg/kg, ivuxolimab was administered intravenously to patients every 2 weeks.

Study-wide results and caveats: CD4+ and CD8+ blood T cells expanded clonally by week 6 at 0.1 to 3.0 mg/kg.

The material sequenced was CD4+ or CD8+ T cells sorted from blood, taken in a trial of the OX40 agonist ivuxolimab. This receptor was identified in an adult with an advanced solid tumor such as melanoma, head and neck, liver or kidney cancer. This chain connects TRBV5-1 to TRBJ2-7; 10 bases line up with TRBD2. CDR3 sequence (DNA): TGCGCCAGCAGCGTGATAGGGACTAGCGTTTACGAGCAGTACTTC. This codes for CASSVIGTSVYEQYF. Full variable domain (missing parts from reference TRBV5-1 and TRBJ2-7): KAGVTQTPRYLIKTRGQQVTLSCSPISGHRSVSWYQQTPGQGLQFLFEYFSETQRNKGNFPGRFSGRQFSNSRSEMNVSTLELGDSALYLCASSVIGTSVYEQYFGPGTRLTVT.